The clone carrying this T cell receptor beta chain showed up just once. TCRdb reprocessed the 5' RACE reads via MiXCR and lists one record per CDR3 protein. Of about 530,000 distinct CDR3 sequences in the sample, 13% to 15% were seen once. These data come from a study of identical twins. V lost 1 base to trimming and J lost 2 bases, with 9 bases between them. This CDR3 contains 15 residues. The V gene's germline CDR1 is KGHSH and CDR2 LQKENI. These data also formed part of another study, on yellow fever vaccine responses in identical twins.

This chain joins TRBV18 and TRBJ1-5; D not resolved. This TCR came from a woman under 30 in good health. The sequenced sample was CD4+ T cells sorted from blood. CDR3 sequence: CASSPQEGGNQPQHF. The CDR3 DNA reads as TGTGCCAGCTCACCACAGGAAGGTGGCAATCAGCCCCAGCATTTT.